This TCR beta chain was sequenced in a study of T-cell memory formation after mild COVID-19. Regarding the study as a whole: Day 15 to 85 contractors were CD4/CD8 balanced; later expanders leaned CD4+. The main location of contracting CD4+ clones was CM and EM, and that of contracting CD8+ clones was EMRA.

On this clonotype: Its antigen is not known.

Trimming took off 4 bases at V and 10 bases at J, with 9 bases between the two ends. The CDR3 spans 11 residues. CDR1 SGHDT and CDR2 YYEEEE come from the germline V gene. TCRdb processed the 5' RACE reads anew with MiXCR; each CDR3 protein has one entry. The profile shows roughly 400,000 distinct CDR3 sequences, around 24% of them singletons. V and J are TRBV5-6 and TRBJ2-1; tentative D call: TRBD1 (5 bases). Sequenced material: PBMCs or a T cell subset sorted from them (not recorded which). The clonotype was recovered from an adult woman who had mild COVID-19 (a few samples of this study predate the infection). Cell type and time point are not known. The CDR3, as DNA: TGTGCCAGCAGCATAAACAGGGAGCAGTTCTTC. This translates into CASSINREQFF.